This T cell receptor beta chain emerged from a study of control samples from healthy donors and cancer patients. V was clipped by 6 bases and J by 2 bases, with 19 bases between them. The V gene's germline CDR1 is SNHLY and CDR2 FYNNEI. CDR3 length equals 16 residues. Data came from immunoSEQ multiplex PCR; TCRdb stores just in-frame clones and leaves some out. The sample has around 100,000 clones, about 89% seen once. The genes are TRBV2 and TRBJ1-2; no firm D call. Material: PBMCs. The source is a man between 60 and 75 years old with lung cancer. The CDR3: CASRHQAGIGNYGYTF. The CDR3 DNA reads as TGTGCCAGCAGGCATCAAGCAGGAATAGGGAACTATGGCTACACCTTC.